This T cell receptor beta chain appears in the sequencing data of a study of blood T cell repertoires in COVID-19. Looking at the study overall: The United States, Italy and Spain were the sources of the acute and convalescent COVID-19 samples. From T cells, B-cell-depleted T cells, or PBMCs came the material, which was cDNA or gDNA.

The CDR3 totals 16 residues. The germline V gene has CDR1 LNHNV and CDR2 YYDKDF (reference sequence). The trim removed 5 bases at V and 11 bases at J, leaving 20 bases unmatched. The assay was immunoSEQ multiplex PCR, and TCRdb's table has in-frame clones only and misses some. The sample has about 250,000 clones; almost 85% are singletons. This study enrolled people aged roughly 18 to 90 from about 26 US geographic areas. In assigning cohorts, the study relied on participant-reported clinical history. The receptor comes from a woman in her 50s with acute COVID-19. Sequenced: PBMCs or T cells enriched from blood (not recorded which). V usage is TRBV15 and J usage is TRBJ1-1, with 7 bases aligning to TRBD1. This CDR3 is CATSETGFRGIRDAFF. For the CDR3, the DNA is TGTGCCACCAGCGAGACAGGGTTTAGGGGGATTAGGGACGCTTTCTTT.